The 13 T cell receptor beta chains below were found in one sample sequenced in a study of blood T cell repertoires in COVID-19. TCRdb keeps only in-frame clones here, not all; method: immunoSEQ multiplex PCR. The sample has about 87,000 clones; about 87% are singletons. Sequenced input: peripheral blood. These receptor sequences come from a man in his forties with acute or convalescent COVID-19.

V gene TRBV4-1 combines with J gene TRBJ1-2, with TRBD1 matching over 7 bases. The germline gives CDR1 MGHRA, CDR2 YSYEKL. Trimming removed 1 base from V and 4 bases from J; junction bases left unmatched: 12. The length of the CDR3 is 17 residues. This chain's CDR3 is CASSQVGPGQPSYGYTF. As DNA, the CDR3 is TGCGCCAGCAGCCAAGTAGGCCCGGGACAGCCTTCCTATGGCTACACCTTC.

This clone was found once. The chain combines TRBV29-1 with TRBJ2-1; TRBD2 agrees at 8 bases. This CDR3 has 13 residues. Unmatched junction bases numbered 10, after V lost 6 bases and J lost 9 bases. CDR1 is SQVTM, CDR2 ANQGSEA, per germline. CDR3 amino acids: CSVLAGGQGEQFF. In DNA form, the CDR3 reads TGCAGCGTCCTGGCGGGAGGCCAGGGTGAGCAGTTCTTC.

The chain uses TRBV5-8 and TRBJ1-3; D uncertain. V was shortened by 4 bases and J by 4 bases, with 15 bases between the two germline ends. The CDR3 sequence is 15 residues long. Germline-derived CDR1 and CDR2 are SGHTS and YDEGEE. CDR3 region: CASSPVRGIGNTIYF. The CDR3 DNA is TGTGCCAGCAGCCCGGTTAGAGGGATCGGAAACACCATATATTTT.

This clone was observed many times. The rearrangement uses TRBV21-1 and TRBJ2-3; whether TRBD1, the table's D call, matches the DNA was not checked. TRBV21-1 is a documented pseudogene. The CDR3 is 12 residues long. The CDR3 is CAVRGHPDTQYF. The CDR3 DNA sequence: TGTGCCGTCAGGGGGCACCCAGATACGCAGTATTTT.

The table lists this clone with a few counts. The DNA of the CDR3 is TGTGCCAGCAGTCCGAGGGGGAAGGACACTGAAGCTTTCTTT. It specifies CASSPRGKDTEAFF. This chain connects TRBV2 to TRBJ1-1; the D gene is possibly TRBD1 (6 bases). CDR1 and CDR2 from the germline V gene are SNHLY and FYNNEI. The CDR3 contains 14 residues. Trimming stripped 5 bases from V and 3 bases from J, with 13 bases between. Using reference TRBV2 and TRBJ1-1 for the parts outside the CDR3, the full variable domain is EPEVTQTPSHQVTQMGQEVILRCVPISNHLYFYWYRQILGQKVEFLVSFYNNEISEKSEIFDDQFSVERPDGSNFTLKIRSTKLEDSAMYFCASSPRGKDTEAFFGQGTRLTVV.

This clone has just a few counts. The CDR3 sequence is CASSTGRQNTEAFF. DNA for the CDR3: TGTGCCAGCAGTACCGGGAGGCAGAACACTGAAGCTTTCTTT. J is TRBJ1-1 and V is TRBV2; D is uncertain. Trimming removed 5 bases at V and 1 base at J, with 11 bases between. Germline values: CDR1 SNHLY, CDR2 FYNNEI. The CDR3 runs 14 residues.

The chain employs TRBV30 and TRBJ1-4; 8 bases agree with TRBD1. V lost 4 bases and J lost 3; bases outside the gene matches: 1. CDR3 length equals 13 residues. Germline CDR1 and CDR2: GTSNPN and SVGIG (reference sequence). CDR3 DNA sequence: TGTGCCTGGACGGGACAGGCTAATGAAAAACTGTTTTTT. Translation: CAWTGQANEKLFF.

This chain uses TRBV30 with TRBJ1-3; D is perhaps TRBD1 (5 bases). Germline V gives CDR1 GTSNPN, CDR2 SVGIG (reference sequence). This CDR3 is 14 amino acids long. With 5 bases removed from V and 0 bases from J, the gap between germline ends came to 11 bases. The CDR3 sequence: CAWGRGGSGNTIYF. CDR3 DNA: TGTGCCTGGGGACGGGGGGGCTCTGGAAACACCATATATTTT.

CDR3 coding DNA: TGTGCCAGCAGCTTAGCGGGGGGGAACACTGAAGCTTTCTTT. As protein: CASSLAGGNTEAFF. V and J are TRBV7-2 and TRBJ1-1; possible D gene TRBD1, 5 bases. Germline V gene sequence: CDR1 SGHTA, CDR2 FQGNSA. V lost 0 bases and J lost 1, with 6 bases in between. CDR3 length equals 14 residues. The full variable domain, completed using reference TRBV7-2 and TRBJ1-1, is GAGVSQSPSNKVTEKGKDVELRCDPISGHTALYWYRQSLGQGLEFLIYFQGNSAPDKSGLPSDRFSAERTGGSVSTLTIQRTQQEDSAVYLCASSLAGGNTEAFFGQGTRLTVV.

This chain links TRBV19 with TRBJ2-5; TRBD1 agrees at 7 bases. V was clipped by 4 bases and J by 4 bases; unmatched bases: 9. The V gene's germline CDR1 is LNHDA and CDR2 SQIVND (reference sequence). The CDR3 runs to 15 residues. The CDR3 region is CASSTGDSWPETQYF. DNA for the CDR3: TGTGCCAGTAGTACCGGGGACAGTTGGCCAGAGACCCAGTACTTC.

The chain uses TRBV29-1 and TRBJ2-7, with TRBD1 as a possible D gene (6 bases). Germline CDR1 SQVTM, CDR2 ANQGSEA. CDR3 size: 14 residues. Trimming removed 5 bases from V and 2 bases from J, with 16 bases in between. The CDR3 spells CSVSRQAAPYEQYF. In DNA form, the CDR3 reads TGCAGCGTTTCCCGACAGGCCGCCCCCTACGAGCAGTACTTC.

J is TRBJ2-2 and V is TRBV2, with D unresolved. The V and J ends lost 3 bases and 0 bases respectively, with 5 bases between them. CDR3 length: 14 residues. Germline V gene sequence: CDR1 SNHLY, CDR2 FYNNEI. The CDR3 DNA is TGTGCCAGCAGTGACAGAACGAACACCGGGGAGCTGTTTTTT. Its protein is CASSDRTNTGELFF.

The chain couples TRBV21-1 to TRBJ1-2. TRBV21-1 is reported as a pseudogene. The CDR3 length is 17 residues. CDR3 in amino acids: CATLTRQFEIPNYGYTF. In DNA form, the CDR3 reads TGTGCCACCTTGACGAGGCAGTTCGAGATCCCTAACTATGGCTACACCTTC.